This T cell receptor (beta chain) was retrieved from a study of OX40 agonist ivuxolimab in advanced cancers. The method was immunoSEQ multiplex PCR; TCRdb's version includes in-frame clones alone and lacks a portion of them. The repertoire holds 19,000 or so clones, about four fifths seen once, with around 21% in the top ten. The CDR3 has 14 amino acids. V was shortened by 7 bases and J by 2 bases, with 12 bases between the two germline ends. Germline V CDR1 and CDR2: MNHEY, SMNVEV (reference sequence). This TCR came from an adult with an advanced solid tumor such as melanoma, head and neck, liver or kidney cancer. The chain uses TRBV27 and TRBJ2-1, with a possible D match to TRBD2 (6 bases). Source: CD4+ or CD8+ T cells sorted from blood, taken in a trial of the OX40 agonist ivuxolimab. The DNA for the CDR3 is TGTGCCAGCAAATTAGCGGCCGCCTACAATGAGCAGTTCTTC. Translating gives CASKLAAAYNEQFF.